A single sample is the source of the 20 T cell receptor beta chains below, sequenced in a study of CD8+ T cells in alopecia areata. RNA was extracted and reverse transcribed into cDNA as the sequencing template. Only in-frame clones appear in the TCRdb table, and some are missing; sequencing was by immunoSEQ multiplex PCR. The profile shows 120,000 to 150,000 clones, about two thirds of them singletons. Sequenced: CD8+ T cells sorted from blood. These TCRs come from a human donor in good health.

To note about this clone: At one of its ends the junction is not consistent with the germline gene, which may arise from a read error. The chain has TRBV29-1 and TRBJ2-1; 8 bases map to TRBD2. The length of the CDR3 is 12 residues. The V gene's germline CDR1 is SQVTM and CDR2 ANQGSEA. The CDR3 spells CSVTTSAGEQLF. For the CDR3, the DNA is TGCAGCGTTACGACTAGCGCCGGGGAGCAGCTCTTC.

The rearrangement joins TRBV18 to TRBJ2-5; 10 bases fit TRBD2. CDR3 length: 18 amino acids. V was pared by 0 bases and J by 5 bases, with 12 bases of the junction left unmatched. Germline V lookup: CDR1 KGHSH, CDR2 LQKENI. The CDR3 region is CASSPPWTSGEEMETQYF. The CDR3 bases are TGTGCCAGCTCACCACCGTGGACTAGCGGAGAGGAGATGGAGACCCAGTACTTC.

This chain links TRBV25-1 with TRBJ2-7; D might be TRBD1 (5 bases). Trimming took off 4 bases at V and 2 bases at J, with 9 bases between the two ends. The CDR3 sequence is 13 residues long. Germline CDR1 reads MGHDK; CDR2 reads SYGVNS. CDR3 loop: CASSGQGTYEQYF. The CDR3, as DNA: TGTGCCAGCAGTGGTCAGGGTACCTACGAGCAGTACTTC.

This clone was counted only a few times. The rearrangement joins TRBV19 to TRBJ2-7; 9 positions match TRBD1. CDR3 length equals 15 residues. After removal of 8 bases from V and 0 bases from J, the junction contained 8 bases not matched to a gene. CDR1 is LNHDA, CDR2 SQIVND, per germline (reference sequence). This CDR3 is CASSKSDRGSYEQYF. In nucleotides, the CDR3 is TGTGCCAGTTCCAAATCGGACAGGGGCTCCTACGAGCAGTACTTC.

This chain uses TRBV27 with TRBJ1-5, with D hard to call. The CDR3 extends over 15 amino acids. The V gene lost 1 base and the J gene lost 2 bases, with 9 bases spanning the gap. Germline CDR1 is MNHEY and CDR2 is SMNVEV (reference sequence). DNA of the CDR3: TGTGCCAGCAGTTTATACCCCGCAGGCAATCAGCCCCAGCATTTT. This gives the protein CASSLYPAGNQPQHF.

This clone was observed many times. CDR3 amino acids: CASSLGDTNQPQHF. The DNA for the CDR3 is TGTGCCAGCAGTTTAGGGGACACTAATCAGCCCCAGCATTTT. The chain recombines TRBV28 with TRBJ1-5; D might be TRBD1 (6 bases). The CDR3 consists of 14 residues. CDR1 MDHEN and CDR2 SYDVKM come from the germline V gene. Trimming took off 2 bases at V and 4 bases at J, with 9 bases between the two ends. The whole variable domain, filled in from reference TRBV28 and TRBJ1-5, reads DVKVTQSSRYLVKRTGEKVFLECVQDMDHENMFWYRQDPGLGLRLIYFSYDVKMKEKGDIPEGYSVSREKKERFSLILESASTNQTSMYLCASSLGDTNQPQHFGDGTRLSIL.

The chain employs TRBV13 and TRBJ2-1; 13 bases line up with TRBD2. V was pared by 6 bases and J by 7 bases, with 9 bases of the junction left unmatched. There are 16 residues in the CDR3. Germline-derived CDR1 and CDR2 are PRHDT and FYEKMQ (reference sequence). This chain's CDR3 is CASRRLAGGGSNEQFF. In DNA form, the CDR3 reads TGTGCCAGCAGGAGACTAGCGGGAGGTGGTAGTAATGAGCAGTTCTTC.

In this sample, this clone turned up a few times. The chain joins TRBV23-1 to TRBJ2-7; tentative D call: TRBD2 (6 bases). TRBV23-1 is an ORF, with its function uncertain. This CDR3 is 15 amino acids long. Trimming removed 4 bases from V and 7 bases from J, with 20 bases in between. CDR3 residues: CASSPTSGLLWEQYF. CDR3 bases: TGCGCCAGCAGTCCTACCTCGGGACTCCTGTGGGAGCAGTACTTC.

This clone was detected only once. The chain has TRBV30 and TRBJ1-4, with 9 bases matching TRBD1. The V gene end was trimmed by 5 bases and the J gene end by 8 bases; junction bases not matched to a gene: 12. Germline V gene data show CDR1 as GTSNPN and CDR2 as SVGIG (reference sequence). The CDR3 is 15 amino acids. The CDR3 region has the DNA TGTGCCTGGTGGGACCAACAGGGGGCGGAGGAAAAACTGTTTTTT. It encodes CAWWDQQGAEEKLFF.

The chain links TRBV23-1 to TRBJ2-3; D unresolved. TRBV23-1 is an ORF, with its function uncertain. This CDR3 is 17 amino acids long. V lost 0 bases, J lost 0 bases, and 13 bases lay in between. The CDR3 sequence is CASSQSSLGSSTDTQYF. CDR3 nucleotide sequence: TGCGCCAGCAGTCAATCGAGCCTGGGATCTAGCACAGATACGCAGTATTTT.

This chain connects TRBV27 to TRBJ1-1; TRBD1 aligns across 9 bases. Trimming cost V 6 bases and J 7 bases; bases outside gene matches: 9. CDR1 is MNHEY and CDR2 is SMNVEV in the germline V gene (reference sequence). The CDR3 loop spans 14 amino acids. The CDR3 nucleotides read TGTGCCAGCAGCCCCGGGACAGGGAGCCTTGAAGCTTTCTTT. This gives the protein CASSPGTGSLEAFF.

The chain employs TRBV27 and TRBJ2-5, with D perhaps TRBD2 (6 bases). This CDR3 has 13 amino acids. Between the trimmed V and J ends, which lost 2 bases and 5 bases, there was a span of 9 bases. CDR1 is MNHEY and CDR2 is SMNVEV in the germline V gene (reference sequence). The CDR3 sequence: CASSLAAGETQYF. The CDR3 DNA is TGTGCCAGCAGTTTAGCGGCGGGGGAGACCCAGTACTTC.

V and J are TRBV27 and TRBJ2-6; weak D call: TRBD1 (6 bases). This CDR3 has 15 amino acids. Trimming took off 6 bases at V and 0 bases at J, with 9 bases between the two ends. Germline V lookup: CDR1 MNHEY, CDR2 SMNVEV (reference sequence). CDR3 amino acids: CASRKTGSGANVLTF. As DNA, the CDR3 is TGTGCCAGCAGAAAGACAGGCTCTGGGGCCAACGTCCTGACTTTC.

This clone has just a few counts. J is TRBJ2-2 and V is TRBV28, with D perhaps being TRBD1 or TRBD2 (5 bases each). Germline V gene lookup returns CDR1 MDHEN and CDR2 SYDVKM. Trimming left V 3 bases short and J 6 bases short, with 17 bases between. The CDR3 covers 16 residues. CDR3: CASSLMGVVLAGELFF. DNA for the CDR3: TGTGCCAGCAGTTTGATGGGGGTAGTATTAGCCGGGGAGCTGTTTTTT.

The chain employs TRBV30 and TRBJ1-1; 7 nucleotides agree with TRBD1. The CDR3 is made up of 14 amino acids. The germline V gene encodes CDR1 GTSNPN and CDR2 SVGIG (reference sequence). The V and J ends lost 1 base and 5 bases, in that order; junction bases with no gene match: 7. The CDR3 sequence: CAWSADREFTEAFF. The CDR3 region has the DNA TGTGCCTGGAGTGCTGACAGGGAATTTACTGAAGCTTTCTTT.

The chain uses TRBV5-4 and TRBJ1-5; 8 nucleotides match TRBD1. This CDR3 comprises 15 residues. Germline CDR1 reads SGHNT; CDR2 reads YYREEE (reference sequence). V was pared by 0 bases and J by 3 bases, with 2 bases of the junction left unmatched. The CDR3 coding sequence is TGTGCCAGCAGCTTGGGGACAGGGCTCAATCAGCCCCAGCATTTT. Protein sequence: CASSLGTGLNQPQHF.

This clone was seen more than once but under ten times. The chain recombines TRBV7-2 with TRBJ2-3, with D uncertain. The germline V gene encodes CDR1 SGHTA and CDR2 FQGNSA. Trimming took 5 bases from V and 1 from J, leaving 13 bases between them. This CDR3 spans 15 amino acids. CDR3 in DNA: TGTGCCAGCAGCCCGTCGAGCAGCCGCACAGATACGCAGTATTTT. Its protein is CASSPSSSRTDTQYF.

The rearrangement links TRBV25-1 to TRBJ2-1, with D possibly matching TRBD2 (5 bases). CDR1 MGHDK and CDR2 SYGVNS come from the germline V gene. V lost 3 bases to trimming and J lost 7 bases, with 7 bases between them. This CDR3 contains 12 residues. Written as DNA, the CDR3 is TGTGCCAGCAGTGAGGAGCGGAATGAGCAGTTCTTC. It encodes CASSEERNEQFF. Full variable domain (remainder filled in from reference TRBV25-1 and TRBJ2-1): EADIYQTPRYLVIGTGKKITLECSQTMGHDKMYWYQQDPGMELHLIHYSYGVNSTEKGDLSSESTVSRIRTEHFPLTLESARPSHTSQYLCASSEERNEQFFGPGTRLTVL.

The rearrangement joins TRBV29-1 to TRBJ2-1, with 8 bases fitting TRBD2. Looked up from germline, CDR1 is SQVTM and CDR2 is ANQGSEA. This CDR3 is 16 amino acids long. After removal of 2 bases from V and 0 bases from J, the junction contained 6 bases not matched to a gene. This CDR3 is CSVEPSGSGSYNEQFF. The CDR3 DNA reads as TGCAGCGTTGAACCGAGCGGGAGTGGCTCCTACAATGAGCAGTTCTTC.

The rearrangement links TRBV7-9 to TRBJ2-7; 7 positions agree with TRBD1. Losses at the gene ends were 5 bases for V and 1 base for J; bases not matched to a gene: 11. Germline V lookup: CDR1 SEHNR, CDR2 FQNEAQ (reference sequence). This CDR3 comprises 16 residues. The CDR3 nucleotides are TGTGCCAGCAGCCCTCGACAGGGAACACCTTCCTACGAGCAGTACTTC. Its translation is CASSPRQGTPSYEQYF.